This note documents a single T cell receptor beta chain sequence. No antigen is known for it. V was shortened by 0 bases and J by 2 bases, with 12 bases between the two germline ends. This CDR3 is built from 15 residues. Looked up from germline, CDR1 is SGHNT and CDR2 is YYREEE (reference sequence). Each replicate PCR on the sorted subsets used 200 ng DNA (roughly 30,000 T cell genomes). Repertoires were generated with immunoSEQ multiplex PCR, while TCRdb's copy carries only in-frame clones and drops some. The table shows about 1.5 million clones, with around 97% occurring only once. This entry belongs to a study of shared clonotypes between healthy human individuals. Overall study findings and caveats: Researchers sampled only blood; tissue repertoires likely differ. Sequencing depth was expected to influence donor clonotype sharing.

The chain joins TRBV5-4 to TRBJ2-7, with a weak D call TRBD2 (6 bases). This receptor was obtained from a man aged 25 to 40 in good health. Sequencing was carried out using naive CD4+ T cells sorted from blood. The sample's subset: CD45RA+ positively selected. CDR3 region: CASSLGREFAYEQYF. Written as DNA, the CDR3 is TGTGCCAGCAGCTTGGGTCGGGAGTTCGCCTACGAGCAGTACTTC.